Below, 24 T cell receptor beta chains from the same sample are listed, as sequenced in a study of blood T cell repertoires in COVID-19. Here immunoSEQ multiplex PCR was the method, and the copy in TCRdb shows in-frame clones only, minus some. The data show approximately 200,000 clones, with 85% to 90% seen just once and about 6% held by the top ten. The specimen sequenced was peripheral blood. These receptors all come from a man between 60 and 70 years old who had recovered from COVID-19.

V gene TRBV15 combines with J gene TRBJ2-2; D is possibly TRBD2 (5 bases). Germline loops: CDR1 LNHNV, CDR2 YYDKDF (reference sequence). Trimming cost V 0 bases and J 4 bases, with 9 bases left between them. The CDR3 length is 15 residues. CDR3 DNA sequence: TGTGCCACCAGCAGAGATTTGGCGGGCACCGGGGAGCTGTTTTTT. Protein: CATSRDLAGTGELFF. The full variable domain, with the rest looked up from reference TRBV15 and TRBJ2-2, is DAMVIQNPRYQVTQFGKPVTLSCSQTLNHNVMYWYQQKSSQAPKLLFHYYDKDFNNEADTPDNFQSRRPNTSFCFLDIRSPGLGDTAMYLCATSRDLAGTGELFFGEGSRLTVL.

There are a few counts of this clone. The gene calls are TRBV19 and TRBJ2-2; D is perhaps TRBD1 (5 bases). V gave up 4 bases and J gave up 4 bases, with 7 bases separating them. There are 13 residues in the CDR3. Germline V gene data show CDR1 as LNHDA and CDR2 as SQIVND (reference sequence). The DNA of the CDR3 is TGTGCCAGTAGTACAAGGGGCACCGGGGAGCTGTTTTTT. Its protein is CASSTRGTGELFF. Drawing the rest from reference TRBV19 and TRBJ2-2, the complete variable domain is DGGITQSPKYLFRKEGQNVTLSCEQNLNHDAMYWYRQDPGQGLRLIYYSQIVNDFQKGDIAEGYSVSREKKESFPLTVTSAQKNPTAFYLCASSTRGTGELFFGEGSRLTVL.

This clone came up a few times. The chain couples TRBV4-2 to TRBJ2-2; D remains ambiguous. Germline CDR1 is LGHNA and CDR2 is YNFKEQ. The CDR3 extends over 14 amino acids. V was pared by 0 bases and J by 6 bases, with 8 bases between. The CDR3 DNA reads TGTGCCAGCAGCCAAGATAGAGGCCCCGGGGAGCTGTTTTTT. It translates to CASSQDRGPGELFF.

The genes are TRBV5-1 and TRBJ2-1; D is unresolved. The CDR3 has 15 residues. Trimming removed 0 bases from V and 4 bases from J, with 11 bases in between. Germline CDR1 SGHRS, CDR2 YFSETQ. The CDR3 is CASSLADTRYNEQFF. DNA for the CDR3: TGCGCCAGCAGCTTGGCCGATACAAGATACAATGAGCAGTTCTTC.

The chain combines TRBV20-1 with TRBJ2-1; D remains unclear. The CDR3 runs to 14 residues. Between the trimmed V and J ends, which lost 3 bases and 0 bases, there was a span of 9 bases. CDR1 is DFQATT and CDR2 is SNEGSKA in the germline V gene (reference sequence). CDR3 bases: TGCAGTGCTAGTGTTATCCTCTCCTACAATGAGCAGTTCTTC. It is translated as CSASVILSYNEQFF.

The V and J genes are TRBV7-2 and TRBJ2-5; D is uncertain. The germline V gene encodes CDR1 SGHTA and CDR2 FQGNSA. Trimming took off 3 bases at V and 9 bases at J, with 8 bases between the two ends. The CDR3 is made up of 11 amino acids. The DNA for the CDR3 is TGTGCCAGCAGCTTTGAGGCGGCCCAGTACTTC. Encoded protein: CASSFEAAQYF.

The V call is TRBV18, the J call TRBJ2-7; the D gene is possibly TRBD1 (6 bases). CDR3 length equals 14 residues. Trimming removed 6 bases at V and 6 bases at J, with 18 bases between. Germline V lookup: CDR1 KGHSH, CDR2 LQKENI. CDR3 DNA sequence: TGTGCCAGCTCCCCCGGACAGTCCACAACCGAGCAGTACTTC. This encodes CASSPGQSTTEQYF.

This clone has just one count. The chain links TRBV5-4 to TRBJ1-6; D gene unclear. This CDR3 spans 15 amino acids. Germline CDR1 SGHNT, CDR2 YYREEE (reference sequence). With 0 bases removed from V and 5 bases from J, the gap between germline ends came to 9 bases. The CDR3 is CASSLGFEDNSPLHF. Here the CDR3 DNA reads TGTGCCAGCAGCTTGGGTTTCGAGGATAATTCACCCCTCCACTTT.

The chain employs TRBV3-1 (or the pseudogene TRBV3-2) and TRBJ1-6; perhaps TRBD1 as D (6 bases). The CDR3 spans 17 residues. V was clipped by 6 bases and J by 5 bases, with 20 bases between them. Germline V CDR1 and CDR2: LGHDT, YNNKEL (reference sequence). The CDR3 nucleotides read TGTGCCAGCAGTCATACGCTGAGACAGGTTAATAATTCACCCCTCCACTTT. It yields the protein CASSHTLRQVNNSPLHF.

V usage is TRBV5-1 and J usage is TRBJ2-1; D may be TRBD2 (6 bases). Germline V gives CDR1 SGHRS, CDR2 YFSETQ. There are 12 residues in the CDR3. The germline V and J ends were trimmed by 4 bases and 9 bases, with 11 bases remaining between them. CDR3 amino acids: CASSRDGGEQFF. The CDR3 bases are TGCGCCAGCAGCAGGGACGGGGGTGAGCAGTTCTTC.

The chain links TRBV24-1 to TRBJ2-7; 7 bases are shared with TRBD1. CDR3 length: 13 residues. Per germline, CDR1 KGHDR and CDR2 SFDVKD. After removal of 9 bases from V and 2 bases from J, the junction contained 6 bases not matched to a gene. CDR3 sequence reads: CATGSGQAYEQYF. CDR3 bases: TGTGCCACCGGGTCAGGACAGGCCTACGAGCAGTACTTC.

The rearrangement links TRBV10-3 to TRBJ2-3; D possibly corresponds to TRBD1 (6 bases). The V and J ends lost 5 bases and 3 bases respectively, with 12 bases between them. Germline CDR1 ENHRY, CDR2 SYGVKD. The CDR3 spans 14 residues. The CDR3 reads CAISQGHGTDTQYF. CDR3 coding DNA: TGTGCCATCAGTCAGGGACATGGGACAGATACGCAGTATTTT.

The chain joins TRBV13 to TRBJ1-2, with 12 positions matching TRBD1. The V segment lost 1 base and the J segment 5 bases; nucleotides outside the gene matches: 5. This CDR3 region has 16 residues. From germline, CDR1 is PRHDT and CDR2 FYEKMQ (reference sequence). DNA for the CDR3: TGTGCCAGCAGCTTAGCCGGGACAGGGGGCGGTTATGGCTACACCTTC. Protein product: CASSLAGTGGGYGYTF.

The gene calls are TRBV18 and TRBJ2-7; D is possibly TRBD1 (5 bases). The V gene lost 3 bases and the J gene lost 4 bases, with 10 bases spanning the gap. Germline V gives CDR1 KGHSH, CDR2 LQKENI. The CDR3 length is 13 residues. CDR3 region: CASSPSQGYEQYF. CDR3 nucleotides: TGTGCCAGCTCACCGTCCCAGGGATACGAGCAGTACTTC.

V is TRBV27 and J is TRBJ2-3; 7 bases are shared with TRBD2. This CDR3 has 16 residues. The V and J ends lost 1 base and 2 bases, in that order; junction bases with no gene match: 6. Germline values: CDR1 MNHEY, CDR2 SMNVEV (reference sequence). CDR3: CASSLFSRGNTDTQYF. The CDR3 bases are TGTGCCAGCAGTTTATTTTCGCGGGGGAACACAGATACGCAGTATTTT.

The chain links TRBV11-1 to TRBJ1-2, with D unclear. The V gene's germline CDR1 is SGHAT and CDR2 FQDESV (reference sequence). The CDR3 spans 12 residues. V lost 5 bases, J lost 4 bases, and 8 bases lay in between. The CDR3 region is CASSPVGYGYTF. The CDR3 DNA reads TGTGCCAGCAGCCCGGTTGGCTATGGCTACACCTTC. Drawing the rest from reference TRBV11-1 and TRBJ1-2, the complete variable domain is EAEVAQSPRYKITEKSQAVAFWCDPISGHATLYWYRQILGQGPELLVQFQDESVVDDSQLPKDRFSAERLKGVDSTLKIQPAELGDSAMYLCASSPVGYGYTFGSGTRLTVV.

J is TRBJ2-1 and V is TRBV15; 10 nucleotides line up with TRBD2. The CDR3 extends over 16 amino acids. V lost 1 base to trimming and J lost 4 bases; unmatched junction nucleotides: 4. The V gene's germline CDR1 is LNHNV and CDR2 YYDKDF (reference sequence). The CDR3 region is CATSRGGAGGYNEQFF. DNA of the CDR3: TGTGCCACCAGCAGAGGCGGAGCGGGAGGGTACAATGAGCAGTTCTTC.

CDR3 sequence: CASSLAVAQGAQTQYF. DNA for the CDR3: TGCGCCAGCAGCTTGGCCGTGGCACAGGGGGCGCAGACCCAGTACTTC. V gene TRBV5-1 combines with J gene TRBJ2-5; 9 bases are a match to TRBD1. From germline, CDR1 is SGHRS and CDR2 YFSETQ. This CDR3 spans 16 amino acids. The V gene end was trimmed by 0 bases and the J gene end by 6 bases; junction bases not matched to a gene: 9.

The CDR3 region has the DNA TGTGCCAGCAGCTTAAATCCGAGGGCGGCCTCCTACAATGAGCAGTTCTTC. As protein: CASSLNPRAASYNEQFF. V is TRBV7-3 and J is TRBJ2-1; possible D gene TRBD2, 5 bases. The germline gives CDR1 SGHTA, CDR2 FQGTGA. Between the trimmed V and J ends, which lost 1 base and 0 bases, there was a span of 13 bases. The CDR3 spans 17 residues.

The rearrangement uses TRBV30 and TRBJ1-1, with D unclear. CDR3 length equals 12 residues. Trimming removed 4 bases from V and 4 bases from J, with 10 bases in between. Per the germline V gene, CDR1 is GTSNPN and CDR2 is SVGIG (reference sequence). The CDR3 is CAWTPRSTEAFF. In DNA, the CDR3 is TGTGCCTGGACCCCGAGATCCACTGAAGCTTTCTTT. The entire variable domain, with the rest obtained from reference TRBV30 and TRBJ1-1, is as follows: SQTIHQWPATLVQPVGSPLSLECTVEGTSNPNLYWYRQAAGRGLQLLFYSVGIGQISSEVPQNLSASRPQDRQFILSSKKLLLSDSGFYLCAWTPRSTEAFFGQGTRLTVV.

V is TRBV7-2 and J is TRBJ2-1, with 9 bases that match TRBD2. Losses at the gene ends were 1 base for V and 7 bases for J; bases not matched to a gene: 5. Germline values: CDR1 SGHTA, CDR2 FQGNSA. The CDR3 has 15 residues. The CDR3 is CASSLDSGRGNEQFF. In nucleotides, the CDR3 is TGTGCCAGCAGCTTAGATAGCGGGAGAGGGAATGAGCAGTTCTTC. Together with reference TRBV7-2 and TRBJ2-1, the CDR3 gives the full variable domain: GAGVSQSPSNKVTEKGKDVELRCDPISGHTALYWYRQSLGQGLEFLIYFQGNSAPDKSGLPSDRFSAERTGGSVSTLTIQRTQQEDSAVYLCASSLDSGRGNEQFFGPGTRLTVL.

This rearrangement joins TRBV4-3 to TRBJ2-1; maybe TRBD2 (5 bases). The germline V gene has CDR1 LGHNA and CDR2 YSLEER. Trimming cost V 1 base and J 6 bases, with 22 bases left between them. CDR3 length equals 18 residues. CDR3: CASSQAVSRGAFINEQFF. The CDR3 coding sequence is TGCGCCAGCAGCCAAGCAGTAAGTCGGGGAGCGTTTATCAATGAGCAGTTCTTC.

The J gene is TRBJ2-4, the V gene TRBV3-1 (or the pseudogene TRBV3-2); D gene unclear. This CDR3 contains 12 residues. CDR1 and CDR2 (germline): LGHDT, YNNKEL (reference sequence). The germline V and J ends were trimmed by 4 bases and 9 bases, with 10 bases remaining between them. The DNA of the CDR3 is TGTGCCAGCAGCCCAACCTCCGGCATTCAGTACTTC. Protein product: CASSPTSGIQYF.

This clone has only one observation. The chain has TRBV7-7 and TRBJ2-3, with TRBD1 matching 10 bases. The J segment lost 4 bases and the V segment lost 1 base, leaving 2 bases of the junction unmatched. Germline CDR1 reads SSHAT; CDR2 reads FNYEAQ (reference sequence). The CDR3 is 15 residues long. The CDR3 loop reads CASSLGDRGSDTQYF. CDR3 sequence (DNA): TGTGCCAGCAGCTTAGGGGACAGGGGCTCAGATACGCAGTATTTT.